The next 21 T cell receptor beta chains were all read from a single sample in a study of blood T cells in healthy people across ages. Together with a sample-barcoded 5' primer, a J-beta primer mix was included in a second PCR lasting about 6 to 11 cycles. TCRdb recomputed calls from the 5' RACE reads with MiXCR, one row per CDR3 protein. The sample carries some 700,000 distinct CDR3 sequences, 22% recorded once. Source material: blood. All receptors come from a man between 65 and 85 years old in good health.

This sequence joins TRBV6-5 and TRBJ2-2; D not certain. Trimming removed 0 bases at V and 4 bases at J, with 3 bases between. CDR3 length: 13 residues. Germline values: CDR1 MNHEY, CDR2 SVGAGI. The CDR3 protein is CASSYSITGELFF. The CDR3 nucleotides read TGTGCCAGCAGTTACTCTATCACCGGGGAGCTGTTTTTT.

As concerns this clonotype: The CDR3 does not end in the conserved phenylalanine or tryptophan, so this is likely a read error. This chain uses TRBV12-3 or TRBV12-4 with TRBJ2-1, with D possibly TRBD1 on 6 matching bases. V was trimmed by 3 bases and J by 1 base, leaving 10 bases between them. This CDR3 is built from 15 residues. Here the CDR3 DNA reads TGTGCCAGCAGTTTCAGGGGCGGGTCCTACAATGAGCAGTTCTGC. It translates to CASSFRGGSYNEQFC.

Concerning this clonotype itself: Relative to the germline gene, one junction end is altered; a read error may explain this. The chain's CDR3 is CASSGGPNTGVLFF. The CDR3 region has the DNA TGTGCCAGTAGCGGGGGGCCCAACACCGGGGTGCTGTTTTTT. The chain couples TRBV7-7 to TRBJ2-2, with 10 bases matching TRBD2. Germline V gene sequence: CDR1 SSHAT, CDR2 FNYEAQ (reference sequence). There are 14 residues in the CDR3.

This clonotype was observed a few times. The CDR3, as DNA: TGTGCCAGCAGTCTAAAACAGGAGTCTAACTATGGCTACACCTTC. Amino acid sequence: CASSLKQESNYGYTF. The chain is built from TRBV6-5 and TRBJ1-2, with a tentative D call TRBD1 (5 bases). The CDR3 sequence is 15 residues long. Trimming removed 5 bases from V and 0 bases from J, with 13 bases in between. Germline CDR1 reads MNHEY; CDR2 reads SVGAGI.

This clonotype was counted a few times. J is TRBJ1-1 and V is TRBV14; unclear D gene. Germline loops: CDR1 SGHDN, CDR2 FVKESK. CDR3 size: 15 residues. Trimming shortened V by 3 bases and J by 4 bases, and 15 bases separated the two germline ends. CDR3 sequence reads: CASSQNRLSFTEAFF. The DNA of the CDR3 is TGTGCCAGCAGCCAGAACAGATTAAGTTTCACTGAAGCTTTCTTT.

A few counts support this clonotype. The genes are TRBV20-1 and TRBJ2-6; 7 bases fit TRBD1. V lost 6 bases and J lost 0; bases outside the gene matches: 8. Germline V CDR1 and CDR2: DFQATT, SNEGSKA (reference sequence). This CDR3 has 16 residues. CDR3 in DNA: TGCAGTGCCACCGGGACAGCGCTCTCTGGGGCCAACGTCCTGACTTTC. Residues: CSATGTALSGANVLTF.

The chain recombines TRBV6-2 or TRBV6-3 with TRBJ2-4; D is possibly TRBD2 (7 bases). Germline V gene sequence: CDR1 MNHEY, CDR2 SVGEGT. V shed 4 bases and J shed 5 bases, with 12 bases lying between them. The CDR3 is 14 residues long. In DNA, the CDR3 is TGTGCCAGCAGTTGGGGGGGGGGCCAAAACATTCAGTACTTC. Amino acid sequence: CASSWGGGQNIQYF.

The sample holds a few counts of this clonotype. The rearrangement links TRBV20-1 to TRBJ2-7, with 10 bases matching TRBD1. The CDR3 sequence is 15 residues long. V was clipped by 5 bases and J by 3 bases; unmatched bases: 10. Germline values: CDR1 DFQATT, CDR2 SNEGSKA (reference sequence). In DNA, the CDR3 is TGCAGTGCTCCACGATCCGGGACAGGGGACTACGAGCAGTACTTC. Translated, it gives CSAPRSGTGDYEQYF.

The sample holds a few counts of this clonotype. This chain links TRBV10-2 with TRBJ2-6, with D unresolved. The CDR3 contains 15 residues. V shed 4 bases and J shed 0 bases, with 7 bases lying between them. Germline CDR1 reads WSHSY; CDR2 reads SAAADI. For the CDR3, the DNA is TGCGCCAGCAGTGGAGCTCGCTCTGGGGCCAACGTCCTGACTTTC. It encodes CASSGARSGANVLTF.

This clonotype was detected only a few times. CDR3 in DNA: TGCAGTGCTAGAGATTCCGAGATAGTGGGCGATGAGCAGTTCTTC. Translated, it gives CSARDSEIVGDEQFF. The rearrangement joins TRBV20-1 to TRBJ2-1; no reliable D call. Trimming stripped 0 bases from V and 8 bases from J, with 17 bases between. Germline assignment: CDR1 DFQATT and CDR2 SNEGSKA (reference sequence). The length of the CDR3 is 15 residues.

This clonotype was seen only a few times. The J gene is TRBJ2-1, the V gene TRBV12-3 or TRBV12-4, with TRBD2 matching over 8 bases. The CDR3 is 14 residues long. The V gene end was trimmed by 7 bases and the J gene end by 4 bases; junction bases not matched to a gene: 6. CDR3 region: CASMGPSGYNEQFF. The CDR3 DNA sequence: TGTGCCAGCATGGGCCCTAGCGGGTACAATGAGCAGTTCTTC.

The CDR3 reads CASTPMGRDTGELFF. The CDR3 DNA reads TGTGCCAGCACCCCTATGGGGAGGGACACCGGGGAGCTGTTTTTT. The chain uses TRBV7-2 and TRBJ2-2; 7 bases are shared with TRBD2. The V segment lost 7 bases and the J segment 3 bases; nucleotides outside the gene matches: 8. Germline V lookup: CDR1 SGHTA, CDR2 FQGNSA. There are 15 residues in the CDR3.

The chain couples TRBV20-1 to TRBJ1-5; a possible D gene is TRBD1 (6 bases). The CDR3 runs 13 residues. Germline CDR1 DFQATT, CDR2 SNEGSKA (reference sequence). V was clipped by 5 bases and J by 5 bases, with 13 bases between them. CDR3 protein: CSASRTAYQPQHF. For the CDR3, the DNA is TGCAGTGCTTCACGGACAGCCTATCAGCCCCAGCATTTT.

This clonotype came up a few times. The chain employs TRBV7-9 and TRBJ2-4; tentatively, D is TRBD1 (6 bases). This CDR3 comprises 16 residues. In germline, CDR1 is SEHNR, CDR2 FQNEAQ (reference sequence). V lost 5 bases and J 1 base, leaving 15 bases between the germline ends. The CDR3 is CASSPGVQLAKNIQYF. CDR3 coding DNA: TGTGCCAGCAGCCCAGGGGTACAGTTGGCCAAAAACATTCAGTACTTC.

This clonotype was seen only a few times. This chain uses TRBV11-1 with TRBJ2-1, with a possible D match to TRBD2 (5 bases). The J call is uncertain, as TRBJ2-7 better fits the DNA end. Germline V lookup: CDR1 SGHAT, CDR2 FQDESV (reference sequence). The CDR3 consists of 15 residues. CDR3 loop: CASSLARVASYEQYF. For the CDR3, the DNA is TGTGCCAGCAGCTTAGCGCGGGTCGCGTCCTACGAGCAGTACTTC.

The chain joins TRBV30 to TRBJ1-2; 10 positions match TRBD1. Losses at the gene ends were 3 bases for V and 7 bases for J; bases not matched to a gene: 11. The CDR3 extends over 15 amino acids. CDR1 GTSNPN and CDR2 SVGIG come from the germline V gene (reference sequence). The DNA for the CDR3 is TGTGCCTGGAGGGCTCTGGGACAGGGGTACGGTGGCTACACCTTC. Translated: CAWRALGQGYGGYTF.

The chain recombines TRBV7-9 with TRBJ1-1, with D unclear. There are 11 residues in the CDR3. Germline lookup yields CDR1 SEHNR and CDR2 FQNEAQ (reference sequence). The germline V and J ends were trimmed by 4 bases and 10 bases, with 10 bases remaining between them. As DNA, the CDR3 is TGTGCCAGCAGCTCCAGACAAGGAGCTTTCTTT. It translates to CASSSRQGAFF.

This clonotype showed up many times. The chain links TRBV12-3 or TRBV12-4 to TRBJ2-1; 7 bases map to TRBD2. After removal of 6 bases from V and 6 bases from J, the junction contained 8 bases not matched to a gene. The CDR3 runs to 14 residues. The CDR3 DNA reads TGTGCCAGCAGGAATAACCTAGCGGTCAATGAGCAGTTCTTC. Translating gives CASRNNLAVNEQFF.

This clonotype was seen a few times. CDR3 in DNA: TGCGCCAGCAGCTCAGGAACCGGCTACGAGCAGTACTTC. Translation gives CASSSGTGYEQYF. This chain links TRBV5-1 with TRBJ2-7, with D unresolved. Germline lookup yields CDR1 SGHRS and CDR2 YFSETQ. CDR3 length: 13 amino acids. Trimming shortened V by 3 bases and J by 3 bases, and 10 bases separated the two germline ends.

The rearrangement links TRBV28 to TRBJ2-7; 9 positions match TRBD1. Trimming cost V 5 bases and J 2 bases; bases outside gene matches: 4. The germline CDR1 and CDR2 sequences are MDHEN and SYDVKM. The length of the CDR3 is 14 residues. The CDR3 reads CASSGWTGAYEQYF. The CDR3 bases are TGTGCCAGCAGTGGTTGGACAGGGGCCTACGAGCAGTACTTC.

Points on this clonotype: Its ends do not fully match the called genes, so a read error is possible. The rearrangement links TRBV7-9 to TRBJ2-5; a weak D match, TRBD2 (6 bases). Germline V gene lookup returns CDR1 SEHNR and CDR2 FQNEAQ (reference sequence). The CDR3 has 14 amino acids. CDR3 nucleotide sequence: TGTGCCAGCAGCTTACACCAGGGAGGAGAGACCCAGCACTTC. Translating it yields CASSLHQGGETQHF.